This entry features one TCR beta chain sequence. Its antigen is unidentified. The data were obtained in a study of T cell responses to AZD1222 COVID-19 vaccine. Study-wide findings and caveats: Without day 14 samples, only post-peak T cell repertoires were studied. A reported finding is that nearly half of spike-specific TCRs target unmutated variant regions. Donors, mostly white British, included more females; clonal diversity was possibly underestimated.

Deletions cut 0 bases from V and 8 bases from J, with 15 bases between. The CDR3 has 15 amino acids. Germline V CDR1 and CDR2: SGDLS, YYNGEE. Sequenced by immunoSEQ multiplex PCR; TCRdb stores in-frame clones only, minus some. The sample comprises over 200,000 clones, 94% of which are singletons, and over 1.5% rests with the top ten. The sequencing used peripheral blood, collected 28 days after the second dose of the MenACWY control vaccine. The J gene is TRBJ1-3, the V gene TRBV9; TRBD1 might be the D (5 bases). The sequence came from an adult who received the MenACWY meningococcal vaccine as a control. CDR3 coding DNA: TGTGCCAGCAGCGTAGCTACGGCAGGGAGGGACACCATATATTTT. This gives the protein CASSVATAGRDTIYF. Full variable domain (rest looked up from reference TRBV9 and TRBJ1-3): DSGVTQTPKHLITATGQRVTLRCSPRSGDLSVYWYQQSLDQGLQFLIQYYNGEERAKGNILERFSAQQFPDLHSELNLSSLELGDSALYFCASSVATAGRDTIYFGEGSWLTVV.